This T cell receptor (beta chain) emerged from a study of CD8 T cells in ankylosing spondylitis (dated by TCRdb to 2015 to 2018). Background on the whole study: The study profiled T cell receptor beta repertoires in healthy donors and ankylosing spondylitis patients to find disease-linked TCR variants. The whole study cohort included over 85 healthy donors and 20 to 25 ankylosing spondylitis patients. Peripheral blood was sampled, and synovial fluid was additionally collected from ankylosing spondylitis patients.

Sequencing was carried out with an Illumina HiSeq 2500. Quantitative 5'-RACE with molecular barcodes was used to prepare TCR beta libraries. In the authors' own workflow: To identify disease-linked TCR variants, a new computational method was used, one built on a probabilistic model of VDJ rearrangement. TCRdb reprocessed the public reads (quality trimming at Q25 with fastp, clone calling with MiXCR) and kept in-frame beta chains. Each CDR3 protein appears once, grouped with its most common genes and DNA. These V and J calls are TCRdb output, not the study's own analysis. For this sample there are fewer than 250,000 distinct CDR3 sequences; under 35% appear just once. The ten largest make up roughly 4.2% of the sample. Here is what the overall study found, with its caveats: The disease-linked clones were reported as significantly enriched in matched synovial fluid samples from ankylosing spondylitis patients. Blood from ankylosing spondylitis patients appeared to be characterized by a TCR beta motif composed of 7 to 9 highly homologous amino acid variants. The disease-linked clones had a CD8+ phenotype and were found at relatively low frequencies in peripheral blood. Some motif variants were previously reported in synovial fluid and blood of reactive arthritis patients, suggesting common disease-initiation mechanisms.

Comment on this clonotype: Its antigen is still unknown. No much larger clone exists at a distance of one base, and base qualities are not known.

The TCR originated in a male donor with ankylosing spondylitis or in good health (not recorded which). Sequencing used blood, either unsorted or a sorted T cell fraction (not recorded which).

The sequenced DNA is TGTGCCAGCAGCTTGGGGACGGCGGTCGGGGAGCTGTTTTTT. The resulting protein is CASSLGTAVGELFF. The rearranged chain carries TRBV5-4 and TRBJ2-2, with the D gene uncertain. Via the germline V gene (reference sequence), CDR1 is SGHNT and CDR2 YYREEE. From cysteine to phenylalanine, the CDR3 is 14 amino acids long. CDR3 DNA only is kept here, 42 bases in frame from base 1. Cut back by 0 bases and 7 bases, the V and J ends lie 10 bases apart.